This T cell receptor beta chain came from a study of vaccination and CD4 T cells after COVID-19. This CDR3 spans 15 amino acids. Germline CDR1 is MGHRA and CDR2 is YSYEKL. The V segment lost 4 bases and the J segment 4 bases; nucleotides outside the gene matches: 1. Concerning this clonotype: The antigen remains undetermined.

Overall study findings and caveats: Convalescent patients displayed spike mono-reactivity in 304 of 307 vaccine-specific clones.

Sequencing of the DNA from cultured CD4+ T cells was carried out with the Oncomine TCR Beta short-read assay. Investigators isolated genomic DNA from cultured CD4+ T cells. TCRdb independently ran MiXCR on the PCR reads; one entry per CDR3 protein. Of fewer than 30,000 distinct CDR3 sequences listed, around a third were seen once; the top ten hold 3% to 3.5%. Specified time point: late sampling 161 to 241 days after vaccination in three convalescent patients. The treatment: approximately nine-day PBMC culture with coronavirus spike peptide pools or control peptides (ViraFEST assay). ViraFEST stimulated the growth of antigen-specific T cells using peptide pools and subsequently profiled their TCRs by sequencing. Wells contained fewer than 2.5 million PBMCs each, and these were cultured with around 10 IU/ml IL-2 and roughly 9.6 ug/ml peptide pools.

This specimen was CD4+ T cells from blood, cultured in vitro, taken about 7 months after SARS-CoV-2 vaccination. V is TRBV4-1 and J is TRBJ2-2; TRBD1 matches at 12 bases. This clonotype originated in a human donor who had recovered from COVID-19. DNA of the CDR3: TGCGCCAGCAGCCGGGGACAGGGGGCCACCGGGGAGCTGTTTTTT. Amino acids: CASSRGQGATGELFF.